This T cell receptor (beta chain) is drawn from a study of neurological immune-mediated disorders. TCRdb ran MiXCR on the 5' RACE reads and lists one entry per CDR3 protein. The sample holds about 17,000 distinct CDR3 sequences, more than 3% seen once. This clonotype has a count of ten or more. Healthy controls consisted of blood bank volunteers in Maryland, USA. Sorted libraries were made with some 1 million CD4+ or CD8+ T cells. The clonotype originates from a woman aged 40 to 55 in good health. Sequenced sample: CD8+ T cells from blood.

The CDR3 nucleotides are TGCAGTGCGAGCGGACTAGCGGCCCCGAGCTCCTACGAGCAGTACTTC. Its translation: CSASGLAAPSSYEQYF. The chain carries TRBV20-1 and TRBJ2-7; 10 bases line up with TRBD2. The CDR3 is made up of 16 amino acids. Germline assignment: CDR1 DFQATT and CDR2 SNEGSKA (reference sequence). Unmatched junction bases numbered 11, after V lost 6 bases and J lost 0 bases.